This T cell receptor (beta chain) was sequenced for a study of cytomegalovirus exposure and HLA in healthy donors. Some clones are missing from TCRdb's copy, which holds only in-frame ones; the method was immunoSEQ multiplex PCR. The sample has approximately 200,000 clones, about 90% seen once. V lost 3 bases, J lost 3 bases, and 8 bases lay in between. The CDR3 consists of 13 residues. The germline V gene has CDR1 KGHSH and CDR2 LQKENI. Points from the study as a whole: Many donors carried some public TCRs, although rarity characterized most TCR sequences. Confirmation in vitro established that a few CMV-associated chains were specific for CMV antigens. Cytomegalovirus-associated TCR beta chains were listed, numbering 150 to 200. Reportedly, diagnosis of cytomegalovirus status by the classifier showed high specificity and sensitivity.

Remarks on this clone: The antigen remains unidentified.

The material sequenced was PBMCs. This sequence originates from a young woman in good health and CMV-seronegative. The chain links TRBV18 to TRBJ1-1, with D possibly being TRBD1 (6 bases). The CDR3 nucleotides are TGTGCCAGCTCACCGTCAGGGGACACTGAAGCTTTCTTT. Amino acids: CASSPSGDTEAFF.